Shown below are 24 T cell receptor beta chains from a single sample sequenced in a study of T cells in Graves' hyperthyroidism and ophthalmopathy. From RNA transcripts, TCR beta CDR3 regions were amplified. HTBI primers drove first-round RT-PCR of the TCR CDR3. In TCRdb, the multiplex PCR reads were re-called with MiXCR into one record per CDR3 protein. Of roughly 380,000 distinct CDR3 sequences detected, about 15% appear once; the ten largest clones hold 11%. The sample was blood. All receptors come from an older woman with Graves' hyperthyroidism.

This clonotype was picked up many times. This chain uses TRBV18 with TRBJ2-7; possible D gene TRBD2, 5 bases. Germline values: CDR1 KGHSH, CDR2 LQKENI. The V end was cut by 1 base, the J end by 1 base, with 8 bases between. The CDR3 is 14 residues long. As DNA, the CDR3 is TGTGCCAGCTCACCACAAGAGGGTTCCTACGAGCAGTACTTC. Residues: CASSPQEGSYEQYF.

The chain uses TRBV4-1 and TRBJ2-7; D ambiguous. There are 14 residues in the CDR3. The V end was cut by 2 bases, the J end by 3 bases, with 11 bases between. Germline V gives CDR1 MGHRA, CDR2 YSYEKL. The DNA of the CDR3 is TGCGCCAGCAGCCAAATAGGGAACAGCTACGAGCAGTACTTC. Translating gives CASSQIGNSYEQYF.

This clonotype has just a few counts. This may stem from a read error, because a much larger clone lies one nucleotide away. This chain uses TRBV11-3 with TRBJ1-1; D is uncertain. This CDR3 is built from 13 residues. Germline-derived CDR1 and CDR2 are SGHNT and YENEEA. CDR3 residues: CASSLFQHTGAFF. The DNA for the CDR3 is TGTGCCAGCAGCTTATTCCAGCACACTGGAGCTTTCTTT.

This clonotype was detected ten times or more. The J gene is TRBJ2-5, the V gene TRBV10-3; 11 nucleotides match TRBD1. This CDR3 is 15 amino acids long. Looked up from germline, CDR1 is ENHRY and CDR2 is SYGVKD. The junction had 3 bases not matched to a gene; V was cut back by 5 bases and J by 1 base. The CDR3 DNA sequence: TGTGCCATCAGTTCCGGGACAGGGGGCCAAGAGACCCAGTACTTC. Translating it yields CAISSGTGGQETQYF.

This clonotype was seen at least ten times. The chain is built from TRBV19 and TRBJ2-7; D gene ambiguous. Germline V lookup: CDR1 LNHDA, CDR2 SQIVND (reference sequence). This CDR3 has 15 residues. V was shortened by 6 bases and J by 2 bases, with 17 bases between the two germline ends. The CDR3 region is CASSHRFRTAYEQYF. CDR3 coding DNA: TGTGCCAGTAGCCACCGGTTTCGCACGGCCTACGAGCAGTACTTC. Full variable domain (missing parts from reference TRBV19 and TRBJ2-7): DGGITQSPKYLFRKEGQNVTLSCEQNLNHDAMYWYRQDPGQGLRLIYYSQIVNDFQKGDIAEGYSVSREKKESFPLTVTSAQKNPTAFYLCASSHRFRTAYEQYFGPGTRLTVT.

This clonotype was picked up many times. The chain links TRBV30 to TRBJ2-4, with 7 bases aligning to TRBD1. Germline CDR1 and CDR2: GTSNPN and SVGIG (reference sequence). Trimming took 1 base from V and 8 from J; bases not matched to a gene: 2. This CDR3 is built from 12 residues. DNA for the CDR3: TGTGCCTGGAGTGGGACAGGATACATTCAGTACTTC. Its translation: CAWSGTGYIQYF.

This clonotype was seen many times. CDR3 DNA sequence: TGTGCCAGTAGTATAACTACGTACTCCTACAATGAGCAGTTCTTC. This gives the protein CASSITTYSYNEQFF. This chain links TRBV19 with TRBJ2-1; D gene uncertain. V lost 2 bases, J lost 0 bases, and 8 bases lay in between. Germline V gene lookup returns CDR1 LNHDA and CDR2 SQIVND (reference sequence). The CDR3 has 15 amino acids. Complete variable domain (other parts from reference TRBV19 and TRBJ2-1): DGGITQSPKYLFRKEGQNVTLSCEQNLNHDAMYWYRQDPGQGLRLIYYSQIVNDFQKGDIAEGYSVSREKKESFPLTVTSAQKNPTAFYLCASSITTYSYNEQFFGPGTRLTVL.

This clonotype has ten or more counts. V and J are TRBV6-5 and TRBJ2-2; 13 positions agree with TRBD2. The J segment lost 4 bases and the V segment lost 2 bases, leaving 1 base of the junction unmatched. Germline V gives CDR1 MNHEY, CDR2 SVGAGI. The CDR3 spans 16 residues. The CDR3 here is CASSYGTSGVTGELFF. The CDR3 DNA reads TGTGCCAGCAGTTACGGGACTAGCGGGGTCACCGGGGAGCTGTTTTTT.

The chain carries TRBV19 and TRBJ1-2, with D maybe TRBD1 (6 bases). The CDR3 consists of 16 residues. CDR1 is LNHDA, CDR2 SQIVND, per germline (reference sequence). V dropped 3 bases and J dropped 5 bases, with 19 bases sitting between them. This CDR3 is CASSILPGAGVYGYTF. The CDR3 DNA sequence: TGTGCCAGTAGTATTTTACCAGGGGCGGGGGTTTATGGCTACACCTTC.

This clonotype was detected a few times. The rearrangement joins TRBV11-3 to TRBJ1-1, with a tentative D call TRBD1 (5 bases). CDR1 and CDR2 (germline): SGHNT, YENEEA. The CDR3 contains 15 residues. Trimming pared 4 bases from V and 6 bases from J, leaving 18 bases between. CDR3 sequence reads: CASSSKRGGVAEAFF. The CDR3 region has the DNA TGTGCCAGCAGCTCTAAAAGGGGTGGGGTAGCTGAAGCTTTCTTT. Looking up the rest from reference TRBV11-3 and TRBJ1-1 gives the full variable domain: EAGVVQSPRYKIIEKKQPVAFWCNPISGHNTLYWYLQNLGQGPELLIRYENEEAVDDSQLPKDRFSAERLKGVDSTLKIQPAELGDSAVYLCASSSKRGGVAEAFFGQGTRLTVV.

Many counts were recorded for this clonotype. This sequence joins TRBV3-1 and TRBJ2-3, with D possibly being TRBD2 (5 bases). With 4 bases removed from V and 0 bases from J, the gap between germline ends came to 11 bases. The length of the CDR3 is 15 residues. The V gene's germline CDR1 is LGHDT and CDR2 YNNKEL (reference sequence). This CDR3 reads CASSPTWESTDTQYF. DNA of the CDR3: TGTGCCAGCAGCCCCACGTGGGAGAGCACAGATACGCAGTATTTT.

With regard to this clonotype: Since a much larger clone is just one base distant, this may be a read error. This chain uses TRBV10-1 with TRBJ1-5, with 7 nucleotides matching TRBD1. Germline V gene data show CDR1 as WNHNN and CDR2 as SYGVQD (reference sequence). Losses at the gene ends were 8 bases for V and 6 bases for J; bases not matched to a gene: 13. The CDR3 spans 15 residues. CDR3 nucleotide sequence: TGCGCCAGCGGGCGGACAGGTGCGTTGGGTCAGCCCCAGCATTTT. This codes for CASGRTGALGQPQHF.

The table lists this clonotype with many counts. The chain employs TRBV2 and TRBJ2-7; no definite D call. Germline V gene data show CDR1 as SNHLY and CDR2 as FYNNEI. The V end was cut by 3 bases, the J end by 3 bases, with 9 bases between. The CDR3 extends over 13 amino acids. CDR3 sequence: CASSDALLYEQYF. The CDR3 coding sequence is TGTGCCAGCAGTGACGCCCTACTCTACGAGCAGTACTTC.

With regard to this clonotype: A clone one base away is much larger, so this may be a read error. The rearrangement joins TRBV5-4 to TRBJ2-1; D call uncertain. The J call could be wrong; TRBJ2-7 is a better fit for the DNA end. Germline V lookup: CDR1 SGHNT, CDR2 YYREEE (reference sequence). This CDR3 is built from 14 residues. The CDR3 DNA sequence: TGTGCCATCGGTGGGCAGAGCTCCTACAATGAGCAGTACTTC. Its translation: CAIGGQSSYNEQYF.

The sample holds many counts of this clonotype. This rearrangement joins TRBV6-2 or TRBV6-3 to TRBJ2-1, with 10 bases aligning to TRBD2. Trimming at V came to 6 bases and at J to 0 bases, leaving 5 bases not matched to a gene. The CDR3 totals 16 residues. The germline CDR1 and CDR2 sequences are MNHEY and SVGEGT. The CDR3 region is CASRLLAGGSYNEQFF. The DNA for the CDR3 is TGTGCCAGCAGGCTCTTAGCGGGAGGCTCCTACAATGAGCAGTTCTTC.

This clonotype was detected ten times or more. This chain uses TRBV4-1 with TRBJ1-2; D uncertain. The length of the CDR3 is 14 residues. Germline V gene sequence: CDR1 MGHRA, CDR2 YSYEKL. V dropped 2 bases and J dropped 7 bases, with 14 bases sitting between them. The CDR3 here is CASSQLGGFGGYTF. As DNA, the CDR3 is TGCGCCAGCAGCCAACTCGGCGGTTTCGGTGGCTACACCTTC.

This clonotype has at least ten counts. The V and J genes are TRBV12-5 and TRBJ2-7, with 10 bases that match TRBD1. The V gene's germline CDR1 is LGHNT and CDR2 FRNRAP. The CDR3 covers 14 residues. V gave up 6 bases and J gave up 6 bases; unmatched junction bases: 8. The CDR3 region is CASGTDRGHGEQYF. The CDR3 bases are TGTGCTAGTGGGACCGACAGGGGGCACGGCGAGCAGTACTTC. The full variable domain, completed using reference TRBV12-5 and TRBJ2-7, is DARVTQTPRHKVTEMGQEVTMRCQPILGHNTVFWYRQTMMQGLELLAYFRNRAPLDDSGMPKDRFSAEMPDATLATLKIQPSEPRDSAVYFCASGTDRGHGEQYFGPGTRLTVT.

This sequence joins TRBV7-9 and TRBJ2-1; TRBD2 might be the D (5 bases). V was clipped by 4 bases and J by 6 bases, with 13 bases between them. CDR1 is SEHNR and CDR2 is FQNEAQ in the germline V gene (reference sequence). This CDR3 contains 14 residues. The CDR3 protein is CASSSELARNEQFF. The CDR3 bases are TGTGCCAGCAGCTCTGAGCTAGCCCGCAATGAGCAGTTCTTC.

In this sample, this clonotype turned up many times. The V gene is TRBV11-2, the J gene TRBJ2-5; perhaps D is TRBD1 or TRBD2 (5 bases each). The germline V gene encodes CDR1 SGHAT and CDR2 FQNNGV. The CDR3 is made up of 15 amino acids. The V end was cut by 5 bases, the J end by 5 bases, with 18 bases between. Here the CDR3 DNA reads TGTGCCAGCAGCCCCCACAGGATAGCGAGGGAGACCCAGTACTTC. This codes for CASSPHRIARETQYF.

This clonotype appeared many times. The CDR3 nucleotides are TGTGCCAGCAGCCCTGGGACAGGGGGTTATAGCAATCAGCCCCAGCATTTT. Translating it yields CASSPGTGGYSNQPQHF. The V call is TRBV5-6, the J call TRBJ1-5, with 11 bases matching TRBD1. Trimming cost V 4 bases and J 0 bases; bases outside gene matches: 6. This CDR3 spans 17 amino acids. Germline V lookup: CDR1 SGHDT, CDR2 YYEEEE.

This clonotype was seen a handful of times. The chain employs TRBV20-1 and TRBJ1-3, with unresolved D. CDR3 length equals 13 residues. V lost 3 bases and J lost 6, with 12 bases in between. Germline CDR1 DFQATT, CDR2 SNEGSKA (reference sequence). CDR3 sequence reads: CSASAATVNTIYF. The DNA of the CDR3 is TGCAGTGCTAGTGCAGCGACCGTAAACACCATATATTTT.

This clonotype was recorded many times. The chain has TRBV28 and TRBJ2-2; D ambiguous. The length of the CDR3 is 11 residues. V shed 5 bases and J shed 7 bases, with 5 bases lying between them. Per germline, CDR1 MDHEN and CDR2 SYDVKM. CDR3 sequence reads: CASSRDGELFF. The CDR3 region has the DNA TGTGCCAGCAGTCGTGACGGGGAGCTGTTTTTT.

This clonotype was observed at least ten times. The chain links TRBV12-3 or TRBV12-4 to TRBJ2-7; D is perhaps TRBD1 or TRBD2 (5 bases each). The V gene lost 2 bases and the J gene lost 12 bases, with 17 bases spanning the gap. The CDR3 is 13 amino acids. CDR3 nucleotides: TGTGCCAGCAGTTTACTCAGGTCCGGGACGGCGTACTTC. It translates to CASSLLRSGTAYF.

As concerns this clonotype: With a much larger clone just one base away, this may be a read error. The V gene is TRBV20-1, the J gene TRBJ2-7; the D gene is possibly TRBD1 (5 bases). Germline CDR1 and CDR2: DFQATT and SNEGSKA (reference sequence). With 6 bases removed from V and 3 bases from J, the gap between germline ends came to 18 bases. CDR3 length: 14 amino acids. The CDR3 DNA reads TGCAGTGCGGAATCGACAGAGCTTCACTACGAGCAGTACTTC. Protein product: CSAESTELHYEQYF.